This T cell receptor (beta chain) is drawn from a study of CD8+CD57+ T cells in acquired aplastic anemia. The overall study: DNA from sorted CD4+ and CD8+ cells averaged roughly 3.4 ug. Study conclusions and caveats: CD8+ Simpson's diversity did not differ significantly between patients and controls. Sharing between patients and controls was observed for twenty-nine CD8+ CDR3 sequences.

As regards this clonotype: Antigen unknown.

Germline V gene lookup returns CDR1 SNHLY and CDR2 FYNNEI. This CDR3 spans 14 amino acids. Deletions cut 3 bases from V and 1 base from J, with 9 bases between. In patients chosen for sequencing, flow cytometry had shown CD8+CD57+ cell expansion. None of the patients had been given any therapy when their blood was sampled. Profiles of TCR beta VDJ and CDR3 were generated from a genomic DNA template. Using its own MiXCR run on the reads, TCRdb lists one record per CDR3 protein. The table records approximately 300,000 distinct CDR3 sequences, 45% to 65% of them present only once. The sequence came from a human donor with aplastic anemia. The specimen sequenced was sorted CD4+, CD8+, or CD8+CD57+ T cells (not recorded which) from PBMCs. V usage is TRBV2 and J usage is TRBJ1-1; D is ambiguous. DNA for the CDR3: TGTGCCAGCAGTGATTCACAGCGGAACACTGAAGCTTTCTTT. Translation: CASSDSQRNTEAFF.